The rows below give T cell receptor beta chains drawn from one sample of a study of shared clonotypes between healthy human individuals. This table comes from immunoSEQ multiplex PCR, and its TCRdb copy is limited to in-frame clones, with some not included. This sample has a few million clones; around 92% occur once, and the top ten carry about 0.41%. The sequenced sample consisted of naive CD4+ T cells from PBMCs. The receptor source for this set is a man younger than 35 in good health. Some clones in this sample may be carry-over from other donors' samples. Each CDR3 is given with its conserved first and last residue. D genes are given only for firm matches. Clone sizes are given selectively: once, few, many, or a class where the clone is expanded.

v_gene	j_gene	abundance	d_gene	CDR3nt	CDR3aa
TRBV5-4	TRBJ1-2	once	TRBD1	TGTGCCAGCAGCTTGGTAGGGACAGGGCGGTATGGCTACACCTTC	CASSLVGTGRYGYTF
TRBV28	TRBJ2-7	NA	NA	TGTGCCAGCAGTTTTTCCCTCAGCGGGCCTAACTACGAGCAGTACTTC	CASSFSLSGPNYEQYF
TRBV5-1	TRBJ2-7	NA	TRBD2	TGCGCCAGCAGCCCTCGGACTAGCGGGACCTACGAGCAGTACTTC	CASSPRTSGTYEQYF
TRBV11-1	TRBJ2-7	NA	NA	TGTGCCAGCAGTACCCGGGGGGAGCAGTACTTC	CASSTRGEQYF
TRBV6-4	TRBJ2-1	NA	TRBD2	TGTGCCAGCAGTCCAAGGACTAGCGTGCTCGAGCAGTTCTTC	CASSPRTSVLEQFF
TRBV19	TRBJ1-5	NA	NA	TGTGCCAGTAGTATGGAGGGAAGGCGCAATCAGCCCCAGCATTTT	CASSMEGRRNQPQHF
TRBV4-1	TRBJ1-4	NA	TRBD1	TGCGCCAGCAGCTACGGGACAGGGTTTGAAAAACTGTTTTTT	CASSYGTGFEKLFF
TRBV5-1	TRBJ1-1	NA	NA	TGCGCCAGCAGCTTAGGATTCGGAGGATACACTGAAGCTTTCTTT	CASSLGFGGYTEAFF
TRBV28	TRBJ2-7	NA	TRBD1	TGTGCCAGCAGCCCTTCGGACAGGGTACTTGAGCAGTACTTC	CASSPSDRVLEQYF
TRBV18	TRBJ1-5	once	TRBD1	TGTGCCAGCTCGCAAACAGGGGGCTTTCAGCCCCAGCATTTT	CASSQTGGFQPQHF
TRBV7-3	TRBJ1-1	NA	NA	TGTGCCAGCAGCTTAGGTCCGACTGTCACTGAAGCTTTCTTT	CASSLGPTVTEAFF
TRBV11-2	TRBJ1-1	once	NA	TGTGCCAGCAGTTACTACAGGGAAACGATGGTTGAAGCTTTCTTT	CASSYYRETMVEAFF
TRBV9	TRBJ2-1	NA	NA	TGTGCCAGCAGCGCTCCAGGGGGGACCTACAATGAGCAGTTCTTC	CASSAPGGTYNEQFF
TRBV6-1	TRBJ2-3	NA	NA	TGTGCCAGCAGGGGGGCGGGACTTTACACAGATACGCAGTATTTT	CASRGAGLYTDTQYF
TRBV10-2	TRBJ1-1	NA	NA	TGCGCCAGCAGATGGGGGGGCGGTGACACTGAAGCTTTCTTT	CASRWGGGDTEAFF
TRBV11-3	TRBJ1-1	NA	NA	TGTGCCAGCAGCCCCGGTGGGGACTTCAACACTGAAGCTTTCTTT	CASSPGGDFNTEAFF
TRBV11-1	TRBJ1-1	NA	NA	TGTGCCAGCAGCCCCTGGGCGAGGGTAGAAGCTTTCTTT	CASSPWARVEAFF
TRBV5-1	TRBJ2-5	NA	TRBD1	TGCGCCAGCAGCTTCCGGGACAGGGGACAACAAGAGACCCAGTACTTC	CASSFRDRGQQETQYF
TRBV5-4	TRBJ1-1	NA	NA	TGTGCCAGCAGCGAAGACCGGGGTCGGGTGAACACTGAAGCTTTCTTT	CASSEDRGRVNTEAFF
TRBV25-1	TRBJ2-1	once	TRBD2	TGTGCCAGCAGTGACCGCCGGGGGGGCGTTGAGCAGTTCTTC	CASSDRRGGVEQFF
TRBV28	TRBJ2-3	once	TRBD2	TGTGCCAGCAGTTTGGGGCTAGCGGGACGAAGGCAGTATTTT	CASSLGLAGRRQYF
TRBV11-3	TRBJ2-1	NA	NA	TGTGCCAGCAGCGGAGACCACTACTACAATGAGCAGTTCTTC	CASSGDHYYNEQFF
TRBV6-6	TRBJ1-1	NA	NA	TGTGCCAGCACCCCAGGGGTCATGAACACTGAAGCTTTCTTT	CASTPGVMNTEAFF
TRBV6-9	TRBJ1-3	NA	TRBD1	TGTGCCAGCAGGGGACAGGGCCCTGGAAACACCATATATTTT	CASRGQGPGNTIYF
TRBV19	TRBJ2-7	NA	NA	TGTGCCAGTAGTATAGGGGGGGCGAAGACCTACGAGCAGTACTTC	CASSIGGAKTYEQYF
TRBV19	TRBJ1-5	NA	TRBD1	TGTGCCAGTAGTCCGACAGGGGCGGTACGCAATCAGCCCCAGCATTTT	CASSPTGAVRNQPQHF
TRBV28	TRBJ2-1	once	NA	TGTGCCAGCAGTCACTACAATGAGCAGTTCTTC	CASSHYNEQFF